The next 7 T cell receptor beta chains were all read from a single sample in a study of T cells in Graves' hyperthyroidism and ophthalmopathy. RNA transcripts served as the template for amplifying TCR beta CDR3 regions. Primed by the HTBI set, a first-round RT-PCR was run on the TCR CDR3. TCRdb reprocessed the multiplex PCR reads via MiXCR and lists one record per CDR3 protein. Among some 550,000 distinct CDR3 sequences listed, about 16% were seen once. Sequencing was done on a sample of blood. These TCRs come from a woman in her thirties or forties with Graves' ophthalmopathy.

This chain joins TRBV6-2 or TRBV6-3 and TRBJ1-5; 9 bases are shared with TRBD1. This CDR3 is 13 amino acids long. Germline V gene data show CDR1 as MNHEY and CDR2 as SVGEGT. The CDR3 DNA follows: TGTTCGACCGGGACAGGGAGCAATCAGCCCCAGCATTTT. Translated: CSTGTGSNQPQHF.

In its sample, this clonotype was seen many times. The chain has TRBV12-3 or TRBV12-4 and TRBJ1-6; 9 bases agree with TRBD1. The J segment lost 6 bases and the V segment lost 7 bases, leaving 4 bases of the junction unmatched. This CDR3 is built from 14 residues. The CDR3 DNA follows: TGTGCCAGCACCTTGGGACAGGGTAATTCACCCCTCCACTTT. It is translated as CASTLGQGNSPLHF.

CDR3 bases: TGTGCCAGTAGCACTAGGTCCTACTTGAGTTATGAGCAGTTCTTC. Amino acid sequence: CASSTRSYLSYEQFF. The gene calls are TRBV19 and TRBJ2-1; perhaps TRBD2 as D (5 bases). The germline V and J ends were trimmed by 6 bases and 8 bases, with 20 bases remaining between them. Germline V CDR1 and CDR2: LNHDA, SQIVND (reference sequence). The CDR3 length is 15 residues.

This clonotype was recorded many times. The chain recombines TRBV5-1 with TRBJ2-3; 11 nucleotides agree with TRBD2. This CDR3 has 17 amino acids. Unmatched junction bases numbered 6, after V lost 0 bases and J lost 3 bases. Germline V CDR1 and CDR2: SGHRS, YFSETQ. DNA of the CDR3: TGCGCCAGCAGCTTGGGTACTACTAGCGGGGGAACAGATACGCAGTATTTT. As protein: CASSLGTTSGGTDTQYF.

This clonotype was recorded at least ten times. CDR3: CASSLEGTSHEQYF. The CDR3 DNA follows: TGTGCCAGCAGCTTAGAAGGGACTAGTCACGAGCAGTACTTC. The chain carries TRBV7-9 and TRBJ2-7, with 8 bases aligning to TRBD2. Germline CDR1 SEHNR, CDR2 FQNEAQ (reference sequence). Unmatched junction bases numbered 4, after V lost 1 base and J lost 5 bases. There are 14 residues in the CDR3.

The rearrangement uses TRBV18 and TRBJ1-2; D not certain. V was cut by 2 bases and J by 1 base, with 11 bases left in between. Per the germline V gene, CDR1 is KGHSH and CDR2 is LQKENI. There are 15 residues in the CDR3. In nucleotides, the CDR3 is TGTGCCAGCTCACCAGAAAGGACCATTAACTATGGCTACACCTTC. Its translation: CASSPERTINYGYTF.

The rearrangement joins TRBV7-2 to TRBJ2-1; 10 nucleotides match TRBD2. Germline CDR1 SGHTA, CDR2 FQGNSA. The ends lost 9 bases at V and 8 bases at J; junction bases unmatched: 7. The CDR3 runs 13 residues. CDR3 residues: CASSRTSGDEQFF. CDR3 nucleotide sequence: TGTGCCAGTAGCCGGACTAGCGGCGATGAGCAGTTCTTC.